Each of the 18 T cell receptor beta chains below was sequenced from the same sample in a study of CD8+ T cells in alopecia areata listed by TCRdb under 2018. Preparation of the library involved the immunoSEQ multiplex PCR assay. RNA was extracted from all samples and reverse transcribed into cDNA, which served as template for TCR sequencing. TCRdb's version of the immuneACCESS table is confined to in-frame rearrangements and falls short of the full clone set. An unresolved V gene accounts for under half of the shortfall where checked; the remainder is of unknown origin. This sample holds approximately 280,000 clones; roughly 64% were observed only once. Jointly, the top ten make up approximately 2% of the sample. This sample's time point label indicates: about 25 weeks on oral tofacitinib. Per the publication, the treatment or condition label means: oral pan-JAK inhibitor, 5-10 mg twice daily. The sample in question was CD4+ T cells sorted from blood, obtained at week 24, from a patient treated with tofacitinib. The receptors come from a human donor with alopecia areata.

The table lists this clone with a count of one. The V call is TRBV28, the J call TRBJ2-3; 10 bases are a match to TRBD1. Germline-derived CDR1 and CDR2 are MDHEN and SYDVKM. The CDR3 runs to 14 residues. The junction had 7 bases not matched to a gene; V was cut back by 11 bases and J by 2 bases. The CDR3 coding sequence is TGTGCCGGAGGACAGGGGGGCTACACAGATACGCAGTATTTT. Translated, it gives CAGGQGGYTDTQYF.

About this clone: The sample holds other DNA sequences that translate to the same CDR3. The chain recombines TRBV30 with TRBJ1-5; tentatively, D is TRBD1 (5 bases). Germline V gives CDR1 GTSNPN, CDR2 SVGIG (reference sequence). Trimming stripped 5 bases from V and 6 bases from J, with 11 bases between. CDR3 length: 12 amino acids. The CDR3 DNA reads TGTGCCTGGTCCCGGGGGAGTCAGCCCCAGCATTTT. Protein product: CAWSRGSQPQHF.

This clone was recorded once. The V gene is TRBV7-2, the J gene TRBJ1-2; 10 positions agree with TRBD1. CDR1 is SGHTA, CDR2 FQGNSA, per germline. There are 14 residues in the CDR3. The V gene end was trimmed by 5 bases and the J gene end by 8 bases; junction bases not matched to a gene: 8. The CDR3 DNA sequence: TGTGCCAGCAGCATGGGACAGGGGCGTTGGGGCTACACCTTC. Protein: CASSMGQGRWGYTF.

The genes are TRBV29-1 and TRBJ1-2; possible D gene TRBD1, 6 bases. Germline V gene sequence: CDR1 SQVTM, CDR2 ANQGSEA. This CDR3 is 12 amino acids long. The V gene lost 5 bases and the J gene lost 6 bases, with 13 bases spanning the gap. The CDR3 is CSVYRVDHGYTF. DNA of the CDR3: TGCAGCGTTTACAGGGTAGACCATGGCTACACCTTC.

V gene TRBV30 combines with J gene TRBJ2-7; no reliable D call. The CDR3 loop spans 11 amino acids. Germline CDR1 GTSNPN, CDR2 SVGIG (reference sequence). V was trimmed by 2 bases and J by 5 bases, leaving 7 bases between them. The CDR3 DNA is TGTGCCTGGAGTCCTGGAGACGAGCAGTACTTC. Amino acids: CAWSPGDEQYF.

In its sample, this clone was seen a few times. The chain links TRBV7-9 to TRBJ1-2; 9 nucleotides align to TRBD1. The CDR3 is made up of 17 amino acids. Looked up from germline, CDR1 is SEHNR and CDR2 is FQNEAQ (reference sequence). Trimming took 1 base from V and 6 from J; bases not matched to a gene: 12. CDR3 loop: CASSLDVGQGFFHGYTF. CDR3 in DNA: TGTGCCAGCAGCTTAGATGTGGGACAGGGATTCTTTCATGGCTACACCTTC.

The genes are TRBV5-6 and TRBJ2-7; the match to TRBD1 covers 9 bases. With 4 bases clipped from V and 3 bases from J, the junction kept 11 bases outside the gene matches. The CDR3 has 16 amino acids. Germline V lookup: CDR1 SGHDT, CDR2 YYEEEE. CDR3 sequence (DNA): TGTGCCAGCAGCACCTCAAGACAGGGGGGGATCTACGAGCAGTACTTC. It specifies CASSTSRQGGIYEQYF. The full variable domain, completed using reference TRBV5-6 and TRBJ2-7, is DAGVTQSPTHLIKTRGQQVTLRCSPKSGHDTVSWYQQALGQGPQFIFQYYEEEERQRGNFPDRFSGHQFPNYSSELNVNALLLGDSALYLCASSTSRQGGIYEQYFGPGTRLTVT.

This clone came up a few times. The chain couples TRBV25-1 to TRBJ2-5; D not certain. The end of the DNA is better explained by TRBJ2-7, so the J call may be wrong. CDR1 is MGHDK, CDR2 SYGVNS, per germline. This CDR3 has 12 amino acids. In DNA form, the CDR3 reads TGTGCCAGCAGCCCAGACTTCTACGAGCAGTACTTC. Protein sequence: CASSPDFYEQYF.

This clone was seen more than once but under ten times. CDR3 coding DNA: TGCAGCGTCGGGACAGATTTTAACGTGAATTCACCCCTCCACTTT. Its translation is CSVGTDFNVNSPLHF. The rearrangement joins TRBV29-1 to TRBJ1-6; TRBD1 matches 7 bases. The J segment lost 7 bases and the V segment lost 6 bases, leaving 12 bases of the junction unmatched. The CDR3 consists of 15 residues. Looked up from germline, CDR1 is SQVTM and CDR2 is ANQGSEA. Combining the CDR3 with reference TRBV29-1 and TRBJ1-6 gives the whole variable domain SAVISQKPSRDICQRGTSLTIQCQVDSQVTMMFWYRQQPGQSLTLIATANQGSEATYESGFVIDKFPISRPNLTFSTLTVSNMSPEDSSIYLCSVGTDFNVNSPLHFGNGTRLTVT.

In DNA form, the CDR3 reads TGTGCCTGGAGTGTCGGCGGATTCAGGGACACCATATATTTT. Translation gives CAWSVGGFRDTIYF. V and J are TRBV30 and TRBJ1-3, with D possibly TRBD1 on 5 matching bases. The V gene lost 0 bases and the J gene lost 8 bases, with 14 bases spanning the gap. Germline values: CDR1 GTSNPN, CDR2 SVGIG (reference sequence). This CDR3 spans 14 amino acids.

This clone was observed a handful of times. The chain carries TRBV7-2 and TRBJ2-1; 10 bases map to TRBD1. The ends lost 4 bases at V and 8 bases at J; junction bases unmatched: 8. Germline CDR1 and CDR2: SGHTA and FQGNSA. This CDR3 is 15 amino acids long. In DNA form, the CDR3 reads TGTGCCAGCAGCTCAGCCGGGACAGGGGTCTATGAGCAGTTCTTC. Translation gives CASSSAGTGVYEQFF.

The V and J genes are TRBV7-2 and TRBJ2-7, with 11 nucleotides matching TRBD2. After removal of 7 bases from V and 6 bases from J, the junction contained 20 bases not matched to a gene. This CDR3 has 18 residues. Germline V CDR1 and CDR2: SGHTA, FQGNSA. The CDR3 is CASTPWASGGTSGREQYF. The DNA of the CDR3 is TGTGCCAGCACCCCGTGGGCTAGCGGGGGGACCTCTGGGCGCGAGCAGTACTTC.

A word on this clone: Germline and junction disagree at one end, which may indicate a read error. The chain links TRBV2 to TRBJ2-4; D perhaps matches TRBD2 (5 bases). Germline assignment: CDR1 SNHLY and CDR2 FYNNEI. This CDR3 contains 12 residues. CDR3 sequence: CASSENPGAGDF. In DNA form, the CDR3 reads TGTGCCAGCAGTGAAAATCCCGGAGCCGGGGACTTC.

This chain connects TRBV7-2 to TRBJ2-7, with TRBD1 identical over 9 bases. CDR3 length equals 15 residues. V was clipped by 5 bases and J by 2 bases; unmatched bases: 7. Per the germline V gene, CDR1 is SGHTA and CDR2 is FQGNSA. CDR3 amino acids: CASSRPRQGAYEQYF. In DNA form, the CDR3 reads TGTGCCAGCAGCCGCCCCCGACAGGGGGCCTACGAGCAGTACTTC.

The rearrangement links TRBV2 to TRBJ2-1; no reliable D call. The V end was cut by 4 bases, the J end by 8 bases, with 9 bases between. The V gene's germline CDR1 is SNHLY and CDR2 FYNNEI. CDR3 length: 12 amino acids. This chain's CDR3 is CASSVSRDEQFF. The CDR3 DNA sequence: TGTGCCAGCAGTGTGTCCCGGGATGAGCAGTTCTTC.

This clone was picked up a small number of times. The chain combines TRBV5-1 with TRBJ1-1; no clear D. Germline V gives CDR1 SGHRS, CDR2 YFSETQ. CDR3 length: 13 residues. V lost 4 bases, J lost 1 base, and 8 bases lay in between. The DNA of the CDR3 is TGCGCCAGCAGCCTGGCGGGGAACACTGAAGCTTTCTTT. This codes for CASSLAGNTEAFF.

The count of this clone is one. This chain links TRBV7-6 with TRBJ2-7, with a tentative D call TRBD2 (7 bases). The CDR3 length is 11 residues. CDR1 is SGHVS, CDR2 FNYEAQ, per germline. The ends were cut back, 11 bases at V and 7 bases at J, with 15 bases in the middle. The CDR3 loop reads CASEGEGEQYF. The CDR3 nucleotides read TGTGCCTCCGAGGGGGAGGGTGAGCAGTACTTC. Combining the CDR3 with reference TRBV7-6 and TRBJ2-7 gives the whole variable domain GAGVSQSPRYKVTKRGQDVALRCDPISGHVSLYWYRQALGQGPEFLTYFNYEAQQDKSGLPNDRFSAERPEGSISTLTIQRTEQRDSAMYRCASEGEGEQYFGPGTRLTVT.

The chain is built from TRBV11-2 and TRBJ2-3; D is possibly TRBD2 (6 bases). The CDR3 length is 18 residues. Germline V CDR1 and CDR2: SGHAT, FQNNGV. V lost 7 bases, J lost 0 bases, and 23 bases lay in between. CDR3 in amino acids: CASNRLTGGGPSTDTQYF. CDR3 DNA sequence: TGTGCCAGCAACCGATTAACCGGGGGAGGTCCTAGCACAGATACGCAGTATTTT.